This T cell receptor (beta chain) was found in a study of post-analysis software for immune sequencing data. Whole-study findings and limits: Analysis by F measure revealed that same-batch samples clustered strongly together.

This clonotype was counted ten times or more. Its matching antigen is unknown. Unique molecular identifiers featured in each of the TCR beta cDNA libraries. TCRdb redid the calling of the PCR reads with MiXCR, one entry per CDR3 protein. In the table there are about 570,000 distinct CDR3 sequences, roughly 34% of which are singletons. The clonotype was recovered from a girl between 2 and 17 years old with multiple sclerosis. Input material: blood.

The CDR3 is CASSPGLQETQYF. The CDR3, as DNA: TGCGCCAGCAGCCCAGGACTGCAAGAGACCCAGTACTTC. This sequence joins TRBV5-1 and TRBJ2-5; a possible D gene is TRBD2 (5 bases). The germline V and J ends were trimmed by 4 bases and 2 bases, with 9 bases remaining between them. The CDR3 runs to 13 residues. Germline V lookup: CDR1 SGHRS, CDR2 YFSETQ.